Described below is a single T cell receptor beta chain sequence and its context. Its antigen is not identified. Primed by a sample-barcoded 5' primer and a J-beta primer mix, a second PCR proceeded for 7 to 11 cycles. TCRdb re-derived calls from the 5' RACE reads in MiXCR, one entry per CDR3 protein. The profile shows about 680,000 distinct CDR3 sequences, around half of them singletons. In germline, CDR1 is SGHRS, CDR2 YFSETQ. The ends were cut back, 3 bases at V and 3 bases at J, with 16 bases in the middle. The CDR3 runs to 15 residues. This specimen belongs to a study of blood T cells in healthy people across ages. General study points: Naive CD4+ cell counts and diversity both ran higher in long-lived than in aged donors.

The sequenced sample was blood. The rearrangement links TRBV5-1 to TRBJ2-7, with a weak D call TRBD1 (6 bases). The receptor comes from a woman aged 55-69 years in good health. The CDR3 sequence: CASSSQGSGFYEQYF. DNA for the CDR3: TGCGCCAGCAGCTCACAGGGTTCAGGGTTCTACGAGCAGTACTTC. The entire variable domain, with the rest obtained from reference TRBV5-1 and TRBJ2-7, is as follows: KAGVTQTPRYLIKTRGQQVTLSCSPISGHRSVSWYQQTPGQGLQFLFEYFSETQRNKGNFPGRFSGRQFSNSRSEMNVSTLELGDSALYLCASSSQGSGFYEQYFGPGTRLTVT.